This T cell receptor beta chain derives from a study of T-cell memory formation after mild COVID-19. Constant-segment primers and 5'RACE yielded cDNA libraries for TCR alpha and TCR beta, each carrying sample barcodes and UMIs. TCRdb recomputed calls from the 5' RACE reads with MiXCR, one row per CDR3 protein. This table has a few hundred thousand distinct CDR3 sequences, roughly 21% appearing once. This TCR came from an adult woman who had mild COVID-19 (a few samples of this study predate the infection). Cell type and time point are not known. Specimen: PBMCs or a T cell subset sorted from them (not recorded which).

Here the CDR3 reads CASSQDSTGTKNEKLFF. In nucleotides, the CDR3 is TGTGCCAGCAGCCAAGATTCCACCGGGACAAAGAATGAAAAACTGTTTTTT. The V gene is TRBV3-1, the J gene TRBJ1-4, with D maybe TRBD1 (6 bases). V shed 0 bases and J shed 5 bases, with 16 bases lying between them. There are 17 residues in the CDR3. CDR1 and CDR2 (germline): LGHDT, YNNKEL (reference sequence).